The entry below describes one T cell receptor beta chain. The antigen it recognizes is unknown. Base qualities were left out, and no much larger clone turns up one base away. The entry originates in a study of shared clonotypes between healthy human individuals (TCRdb year 2020). Study-level background: A couple of women and three men aged 18 to 49 years were included in the cohort. Per donor, three plates each were used for CD4 naive and CD4 memory, two for CD8 naive, and one for CD8 memory. Blood TCR repertoires of about 5 healthy adults were deeply sequenced to estimate repertoire size and the extent of clonotype sharing between individuals. Libraries were prepared and TCR repertoires were sequenced by different laboratories using diverse techniques, in order to increase sequencing depth and limit assay-specific biases. Leukapheresis yielded between about 0.94 and 10 billion PBMCs per donor.

The donors were healthy, HIV-negative adults who had no recently reported acute infections or vaccinations. Every donor was a Caucasian adult residing in Nashville, Tennessee, USA. CD4+ T cells were enriched through magnetic negative selection, after which naive cells were positively selected on CD45RA and the remaining negative fraction served as the memory subset. Blood was collected by leukapheresis, and PBMCs were isolated by Ficoll-Histopaque density gradient centrifugation and then cryopreserved in liquid nitrogen vapor phase. Analytical flow cytometry was used to check the purity and quantity of every magnetically sorted T cell population. Each sorted fraction had its genomic DNA isolated and then quantified by UV absorbance on a Nanodrop 2000c. From the cysteine through the phenylalanine, the CDR3 covers 14 amino acids. Only the CDR3 part of the read is kept: 42 bases, read in frame from the first base. According to the germline V gene, CDR1 reads SGHVS and CDR2 reads FNYEAQ. Relative to germline, V is missing 5 bases and J is missing 4 bases, with 3 bases of the junction outside any gene match.

Using the deep immunoSEQ assay, TCR CDR3 regions were amplified from genomic DNA by multiplex PCR. For each cell subset, the extracted genomic DNA was distributed evenly across all wells of several immunoSEQ 96-well plates, and each plate served as one replicate. For sorted subsets, roughly 0.2 ug genomic DNA, equal to 30,000 or so T cell genomes, was loaded into each replicate PCR. The purified libraries were quantified using a Qubit 3.0 fluorometer, sized with a Bioanalyzer 2100, and then quantified again using the KAPA Library Quantification kit. Every immunoSEQ 96-well plate was sequenced on a separate single-read 150-cycle Illumina NextSeq 550 flow cell. In the authors' own workflow: Because the immunoSEQ output included only junctional sequences and no quality scores, the filtering could not be the same as the filtering used for full-length reads. Sequences were annotated with PyIR, a Python wrapper for IgBLAST v1.9, and V/J genes and CDR3 were assigned using IMGT germline references. Reads were removed for weak V/J assignments (E-value above 1e-6), missing CDR3, stop codons, out-of-frame junctions, or ambiguous translated residues. V3J clonotypes were defined as sequences sharing the same inferred V gene, J gene, and CDR3 amino acid sequence. Percentage overlap between repertoires was computed as shared unique clonotypes divided by the size of the smaller repertoire. Three approaches were used to assess repertoire richness: RTK rarefaction, the Chao1 estimator, and Recon v2.1 estimates of unobserved clonotypes. OLGA was used to compute generation probabilities for all TCRbeta clonotypes that the gDNA method yielded from several donors. Imported from immuneACCESS, the table was reduced by TCRdb to in-frame sequences with V and J called. These copies leave out some clones; in studies compared against another copy, an unresolved V gene accounts for under half, and the cause of the remainder is not known. The DNA gave D and trimming, while V, J and clone size come from that table. The sample records roughly 2,300,000 clones, 85% to 95% of which are singletons. Of the sample, about 0.41% is held by the ten largest clones.

The paper's findings and limits, for the study overall: Only blood was sampled, and tissue TCR repertoires likely differ from those in blood. Based on pairwise subsampling, the degree of clonotype sharing among donors was expected to be affected by sequencing depth. Estimated clonotype richness was generally larger for naive than for memory subsets. Sharing across four donors was observed for approximately 5% of naive CD4, 3% to 4% of naive CD8, about 2.3% of memory CD4, and over 0.3% of memory CD8 clonotypes. Because the study included a small number of donors, the genetic and exposure-history diversity represented was limited. Clonotypes shared by all four sorted-subset donors showed higher generation probabilities than non-shared clonotypes. Incomplete sequencing was indicated by rarefaction of sorted-subset datasets, despite the large sequencing depth.

The chain is made from TRBV7-6 and TRBJ1-5, with 9 bases matching TRBD1. The specimen was naive CD4+ T cells from PBMCs. What this sample's cell subset or site label stands for: CD45RA+ positively selected. The TCR was taken from a man aged 18 to 30 in good health. Some clones in this sample may be carry-over from other donors' samples. CDR3 reads: CASSLGTGNQPQHF. In nucleotides, the sequence is TGTGCCAGCAGCCTGGGGACAGGGAATCAGCCCCAGCATTTT.